The sequence of this TCR beta chain was determined in a study of response to subunit inactivated influenza vaccine. V lost 2 bases to trimming and J lost 4 bases; unmatched junction nucleotides: 5. Germline CDR1 SEHNR, CDR2 FQNEAQ (reference sequence). CDR3 length equals 15 residues. Only a few counts were recorded for this clonotype. Antigen unknown. Study observations and caveats: The authors offered the suggestion that each seasonal influenza vaccination recruits few new T cells.

TCRdb fed the RT-PCR reads into MiXCR, producing one record per CDR3 protein. The table has around 190,000 distinct CDR3 sequences, over 13% seen once; the top ten hold roughly 24%. This sample comprised CD8+ T cells sorted from PBMCs, obtained roughly 5 days after vaccination. This sequence originates from a man aged 50 to 59 who received an inactivated influenza vaccine. The V and J genes are TRBV7-9 and TRBJ2-3; 8 positions match TRBD1. The CDR3 protein is CASSLHAGGADTQYF. CDR3 coding DNA: TGTGCCAGCAGCTTACATGCAGGGGGCGCAGATACGCAGTATTTT.